One TCR beta chain is described in this entry. Assay used: immunoSEQ multiplex PCR; TCRdb lists only in-frame clones, some missing. The data contain over a million clones, roughly 75% of them seen just once; the ten biggest clones take up about 1.5%. The V end lost 2 bases, the J end lost 3 bases, and 13 bases lay between the germline ends. Germline CDR1 GTSNPN, CDR2 SVGIG (reference sequence). CDR3 size: 14 residues. The sample is drawn from a study of shared clonotypes between healthy human individuals. The rearrangement joins TRBV30 to TRBJ1-2; D is possibly TRBD1 (5 bases). Specimen: memory CD4+ T cells sorted from blood. The subset: CD45RA-negative fraction. This clonotype was sampled from a man aged 18 to 35 in good health. The CDR3 sequence is CAWSPTIGDYGYTF. In nucleotides, the CDR3 is TGTGCCTGGAGTCCCACCATAGGGGACTATGGCTACACCTTC.